This TCR beta chain was observed in a study of cytomegalovirus exposure and HLA in healthy donors. Study context: For the approximately 420 genotyped donors, roughly 81% fell within the Caucasian-associated ancestry cluster.

Study results and caveats: Judged likely to be a sequencing artifact was a cluster of highly shared sequence variants. A later analysis found common viral pathogens apparently linked to several of the most significant clusters.

The V gene's germline CDR1 is MDHEN and CDR2 SYDVKM. The V gene lost 4 bases and the J gene lost 4 bases, with 28 bases spanning the gap. This CDR3 comprises 19 residues. Researchers ran the PCR with 60 Vbeta and 13 Jbeta primers. Assay used: immunoSEQ multiplex PCR; TCRdb lists only in-frame clones, some missing. Of over 200,000 clones in the sample, around 85% were seen once. As regards this clone: Its specificity is not known.

For this donor, CMV serostatus was not recorded. The clonotype originates from a human donor in good health. J is TRBJ1-2 and V is TRBV28, with D possibly TRBD1 on 6 matching bases. Specimen: PBMCs. DNA of the CDR3: TGTGCCAGCAGTTCCGCCTATATATCTCGGGACAACCCGACCTATGGCTACACCTTC. It translates to CASSSAYISRDNPTYGYTF.